These 5 T cell receptor beta chains share one sample of origin, sequenced in a study of control samples from healthy donors and cancer patients. Profiled with immunoSEQ multiplex PCR; TCRdb holds only in-frame clones, not every one. Among 150,000 or so clones listed, over 80% were seen once. Sequenced input: blood. The receptors come from a woman between 50 and 59 years old in good health.

The chain uses TRBV30 and TRBJ1-2; tentatively, D is TRBD1 (6 bases). This CDR3 is built from 17 residues. Trimming took 1 base from V and 2 from J, leaving 20 bases between them. The germline V gene encodes CDR1 GTSNPN and CDR2 SVGIG (reference sequence). The CDR3 spells CAWSGRRYEGQNYGYTF. CDR3 in DNA: TGTGCCTGGAGTGGCAGGCGCTACGAAGGACAGAACTATGGCTACACCTTC.

The rearrangement links TRBV11-2 to TRBJ1-6, with no clear D. The ends were cut back, 3 bases at V and 7 bases at J, with 13 bases in the middle. This CDR3 is 15 amino acids long. Looked up from germline, CDR1 is SGHAT and CDR2 is FQNNGV. The CDR3 coding sequence is TGTGCCAGCAGCTTCCAAGAGGTGGGGAATTCACCCCTCCACTTT. This gives the protein CASSFQEVGNSPLHF.

The chain recombines TRBV5-6 with TRBJ2-7, with 9 bases identical to TRBD2. CDR1 and CDR2 (germline): SGHDT, YYEEEE. This CDR3 is built from 16 residues. Trimming at V came to 0 bases and at J to 2 bases, leaving 6 bases not matched to a gene. This chain's CDR3 is CASSLEGLAIPYEQYF. The CDR3 region has the DNA TGTGCCAGCAGCTTGGAAGGACTAGCGATCCCCTACGAGCAGTACTTC. Filled out from reference TRBV5-6 and TRBJ2-7, the complete variable domain reads DAGVTQSPTHLIKTRGQQVTLRCSPKSGHDTVSWYQQALGQGPQFIFQYYEEEERQRGNFPDRFSGHQFPNYSSELNVNALLLGDSALYLCASSLEGLAIPYEQYFGPGTRLTVT.

The chain has TRBV5-4 and TRBJ2-3, with D tentatively TRBD2 (6 bases). Trimming pared 3 bases from V and 4 bases from J, leaving 15 bases between. CDR3 length: 15 residues. Germline assignment: CDR1 SGHNT and CDR2 YYREEE (reference sequence). CDR3: CASSSTSLPADTQYF. CDR3 in DNA: TGTGCCAGCAGCTCCACTAGCCTACCGGCAGATACGCAGTATTTT. The whole variable domain, filled in from reference TRBV5-4 and TRBJ2-3, reads ETGVTQSPTHLIKTRGQQVTLRCSSQSGHNTVSWYQQALGQGPQFIFQYYREEENGRGNFPPRFSGLQFPNYSSELNVNALELDDSALYLCASSSTSLPADTQYFGPGTRLTVL.

The chain links TRBV14 to TRBJ2-5, with 11 bases matching TRBD2. The V segment lost 1 base and the J segment 0 bases; nucleotides outside the gene matches: 10. In germline, CDR1 is SGHDN, CDR2 FVKESK. The CDR3 contains 19 residues. The CDR3 region has the DNA TGTGCCAGCAGCCAAGGGCCACTAGCGGGAGTGTGGTACCAAGAGACCCAGTACTTC. Its translation: CASSQGPLAGVWYQETQYF.